This T cell receptor (beta chain) came from a study of T cell responses to AZD1222 COVID-19 vaccine. Broader study findings: Donors skewed white British and female; clonal diversity was possibly underestimated. Repertoires were obtained only post-peak T cell response.

Only in-frame clones appear in the TCRdb table, and some are missing; sequencing was by immunoSEQ multiplex PCR. This table holds approximately 140,000 clones, 93% found once. Of note for this clone: Its cognate antigen is unknown.

This sample comprised peripheral blood, obtained on day 0 of AZD1222 vaccination. The sequence was collected from an adult in good health.

Here the CDR3 DNA reads TGTGCCAGCAGCGGAGGACTAGCCTCCTACAATGAGCAGTTCTTC. This codes for CASSGGLASYNEQFF. The chain links TRBV9 to TRBJ2-1; 8 bases are shared with TRBD2. This CDR3 comprises 15 residues. The junction had 2 bases not matched to a gene; V was cut back by 3 bases and J by 0 bases. Germline loops: CDR1 SGDLS, CDR2 YYNGEE.